This T cell receptor (beta chain) was found in a study of blood T cell repertoires in COVID-19. In the study overall: Whether acute or convalescent, the COVID-19 samples came from the United States, Italy and Spain.

Assay used: immunoSEQ multiplex PCR; TCRdb lists only in-frame clones, some missing. Among 180,000 or so clones listed, around 82% were seen once. Trimming took 6 bases from V and 4 from J, leaving 22 bases between them. The CDR3 has 16 amino acids. Germline V gives CDR1 SGHNT, CDR2 YYREEE (reference sequence). Enrolled through a virtual design, the participants were between roughly 18 and 95 years of age and came from 24 US areas. The clonotype originates from a man aged 35 to 55 who had recovered from COVID-19. V gene TRBV5-4 combines with J gene TRBJ1-2, with no clear D. The sample comprised PBMCs or T cells enriched from blood (not recorded which). CDR3 nucleotide sequence: TGTGCCAGCACTCGCACCCTGCGGGCCGCCTCCTATGGCTACACCTTC. Translation: CASTRTLRAASYGYTF.